This TCR beta chain emerged from a study of blood T cell repertoires in COVID-19. Study overall: Sites across the United States, Italy and Spain contributed samples from acute and convalescent COVID-19.

Authors' data handling: The authors estimated nucleated cell counts from reference gene primer amplification. Only in-frame clones appear in the TCRdb table, and some are missing; sequencing was by immunoSEQ multiplex PCR. V, J and clone size derive from that table, while D and trimming were established from the DNA sequence. The sample consists of roughly 140,000 clones, 80% to 90% of them appearing once. The V gene lost 7 bases and the J gene lost 2 bases, with 12 bases spanning the gap. CDR1 and CDR2 from the germline V gene are SEHNR and FQNEAQ (reference sequence). The CDR3 is 14 residues long. Seattle patients were enrolled while actively infected and followed longitudinally.

Sequenced: peripheral blood. This chain joins TRBV7-9 and TRBJ1-5; a weak D match, TRBD1 (5 bases). The receptor was isolated from a woman aged 60-70 years with COVID-19, enrolled during active disease. The CDR3 DNA reads TGTGCCAGCATGGACACGGGCGGCAATCAGCCCCAGCATTTT. Its translation is CASMDTGGNQPQHF.